This T cell receptor beta chain was retrieved from a study of T cell changes during pregnancy in multiple sclerosis. Generated by immunoSEQ multiplex PCR, the TCRdb table keeps only in-frame clones and is missing some. This sample yields about 76,000 clones, of which about 92% are seen a single time; more than 2.5% belongs to the top ten. J gave up 0 bases and V 3 bases, and 5 bases lay outside the gene matches. Germline-derived CDR1 and CDR2 are ENHRY and SYGVKD. The CDR3 consists of 16 residues. This rearrangement joins TRBV10-3 to TRBJ1-5; TRBD1 matches 7 bases. The sample was peripheral blood, taken in the second trimester of pregnancy. This clonotype was sampled from a female donor with multiple sclerosis, enrolled in a pregnancy study. CDR3 DNA: TGTGCCATCAGTGAAGGGACAGATCATAGCAATCAGCCCCAGCATTTT. Amino acid sequence: CAISEGTDHSNQPQHF.